These T cell receptor beta chains were read from a single sample in a study of cytomegalovirus exposure and HLA in healthy donors. Measured with immunoSEQ multiplex PCR; TCRdb has only the in-frame clones, and not every one. The sample yields about 130,000 clones, approximately 90% seen once. Sequenced material: PBMCs. The source is a woman between 25 and 40 years old in good health and CMV-seropositive. CDR3s include the opening cysteine and the closing phenylalanine or tryptophan. The order of the fields is V gene, clone size, J gene, D gene, CDR3 DNA, CDR3 protein. The D gene is left open where the match is weak. Size is stated for part of the rows, as once, few or many counts, or as a class when the clone is expanded.

>TRBV10-3|.|TRBJ2-3|.
TGTGCCATCAGTGGACTAAGGGCAGTGTCGGGGGATACGCAGTATTTT
CAISGLRAVSGDTQYF
>TRBV7-2|once|TRBJ2-7|TRBD2
TGTGCCAGCAGCTTAGCGTCTAGCGGAGCCTCCTACGAGCAGTACTTC
CASSLASSGASYEQYF
>TRBV29-1|.|TRBJ2-7|.
TGCAGCGTTGTGTGGCCGGGGAGGCACGAGCAGTACTTC
CSVVWPGRHEQYF
>TRBV2|.|TRBJ1-5|.
TGTGCCAGCAGTTGGACATCCCGGCGGGGCCAGCCCCAGCATTTT
CASSWTSRRGQPQHF
>TRBV5-1|.|TRBJ2-3|.
TGCGCCAGCAGCTCTCTGGCAGGGGGGACAGATACGCAGTATTTT
CASSSLAGGTDTQYF
>TRBV28|once|TRBJ1-2|TRBD1
TGTGCCAGCAGTTCTCCAGGACAGGGGAGGCGAGGCTACACCTTC
CASSSPGQGRRGYTF
>TRBV5-1|.|TRBJ2-7|TRBD2
TGCGCCAGCAGCACCGGGTCGGCGGGGGTTCCCTACGAGCAGTACTTC
CASSTGSAGVPYEQYF
>TRBV18|.|TRBJ2-7|.
TGTGCCAGCTCACCAACGGGACTTCCAACCTACGAGCAGTACTTC
CASSPTGLPTYEQYF
>TRBV5-4|.|TRBJ2-3|TRBD1
TGTGCCAGCAGCGCCGCCGGGACAGACGACACAGATACGCAGTATTTT
CASSAAGTDDTDTQYF
>TRBV15|.|TRBJ1-1|TRBD1
TGTGCCACCAGCCTAACTCCGGGACAGGGGTGGACTTTCTTT
CATSLTPGQGWTFF
>TRBV7-2|.|TRBJ2-7|.
TGTGCCAGCAGCTTAGTGGAAGGGACTTACGAGCAGTACTTC
CASSLVEGTYEQYF
>TRBV2|.|TRBJ2-3|.
TGTGCCAGCAGTGTACTCCCCTACCTTCGCACAGATACGCAGTATTTT
CASSVLPYLRTDTQYF
>TRBV7-9|.|TRBJ2-2|.
TGTGCCAGCAGAAATTTCAAGGGGCAGGGCGGGGAGCTGTTTTTT
CASRNFKGQGGELFF
>TRBV19|few|TRBJ2-1|TRBD1
TGTGCCAGTAGTTCCCAACAGGGGGCGATTTCGTTCTTC
CASSSQQGAISFF
>TRBV5-1|.|TRBJ2-1|TRBD2
TGCGCCAGCGCTAGCGGGAGGGCCGTCGGGGAGCAGTTCTTC
CASASGRAVGEQFF
>TRBV7-9|.|TRBJ2-2|.
TGTGCCAGCAGCCCGGACACGAACACCGGGGAGCTGTTTTTT
CASSPDTNTGELFF
>TRBV5-1|once|TRBJ2-7|.
TGCGCCAGCAGCTTGTTTCGTGAACCAGGCTACGAGCAGTACTTC
CASSLFREPGYEQYF
>TRBV5-1|.|TRBJ2-3|.
TGCGCCAGCAGCTTGGCAAGGGGGAGTACAGATACGCAGTATTTT
CASSLARGSTDTQYF
>TRBV7-2|.|TRBJ2-1|.
TGTGCCAGCAGCGCAAACCCCAGGGGCAGCTCCTACAATGAGCAGTTCTTC
CASSANPRGSSYNEQFF
>TRBV4-2|.|TRBJ2-3|TRBD2
TGTGCCAGCAGCCAAGAGACTAGCGCGAGGGATACGCAGTATTTT
CASSQETSARDTQYF
>TRBV15|.|TRBJ2-1|TRBD2
TGTGCCACCAGCAGAGATCGGGGCACGCGGGGGATGTACAATGAGCAGTTCTTC
CATSRDRGTRGMYNEQFF
>TRBV6-5|.|TRBJ2-7|TRBD2
TGTGCCAGCAGTTACACTAGCGGGGGGTTCTACGAGCAGTACTTC
CASSYTSGGFYEQYF
>TRBV27|once|TRBJ2-7|TRBD1
TGTGCCAGCAGTCCCGGGACAGGTTTGGACGAGCAGTACTTC
CASSPGTGLDEQYF